What follows are 12 T cell receptor beta chains derived from one specimen sequenced in a study of T cell repertoires in cytomegalovirus infection. TCRdb re-called the reads through MiXCR, storing one row per CDR3 protein. The repertoire holds some 50,000 distinct CDR3 sequences, with about 20% as singletons. These TCRs' antigens remain unknown. The sample was CD8+ T cells from cultured PBMCs, taken from culture after CMV antigen stimulation. The source of these receptors is a human donor in good health (CMV status not recorded). Some clones in this sample may be carry-over from other donors' samples.

This clonotype was seen more than once but under ten times. This chain joins TRBV19 and TRBJ2-2; maybe TRBD1 (7 bases). The CDR3 has 17 residues. Germline V gene lookup returns CDR1 LNHDA and CDR2 SQIVND (reference sequence). Trimming took 9 bases from V and 5 from J, leaving 25 bases between them. CDR3 nucleotide sequence: TGTGCCAGCTCCACCTATTACGACAGGGAGGCGACCGGGGAGCTGTTTTTT. It specifies CASSTYYDREATGELFF.

In its sample, this clonotype was seen a few times. The gene calls are TRBV7-9 and TRBJ2-3; a weak D match, TRBD1 (5 bases). V was cut by 4 bases and J by 4 bases, with 12 bases left in between. CDR3 length equals 14 residues. The germline V gene has CDR1 SEHNR and CDR2 FQNEAQ (reference sequence). DNA of the CDR3: TGTGCCAGCAGCTCCAGGGTCCGCCCAGATACGCAGTATTTT. Its translation is CASSSRVRPDTQYF.

The chain recombines TRBV7-9 with TRBJ2-1; the D gene is possibly TRBD1 (6 bases). Germline CDR1 and CDR2: SEHNR and FQNEAQ (reference sequence). The CDR3 has 18 residues. V lost 1 base, J lost 6 bases, and 22 bases lay in between. Here the CDR3 reads CASSLGGSGTPRANEQFF. The CDR3 region has the DNA TGTGCCAGCAGCTTAGGCGGTTCTGGGACACCGAGGGCCAATGAGCAGTTCTTC.

The V and J genes are TRBV7-2 and TRBJ2-6, with D unresolved. Trimming left V 4 bases short and J 7 bases short, with 8 bases between. The length of the CDR3 is 13 residues. CDR1 is SGHTA and CDR2 is FQGNSA in the germline V gene. CDR3 protein: CASSSRPANVLTF. CDR3 in DNA: TGTGCCAGCAGCTCTCGACCAGCCAACGTCCTGACTTTC.

V is TRBV28 and J is TRBJ1-5, with D possibly matching TRBD1 (6 bases). CDR1 is MDHEN and CDR2 is SYDVKM in the germline V gene. Trimming shortened V by 6 bases and J by 1 base, and 13 bases separated the two germline ends. The CDR3 runs to 15 residues. CDR3 protein: CASRYEGGSNQPQHF. The DNA of the CDR3 is TGTGCCAGCAGATACGAGGGGGGGAGCAATCAGCCCCAGCATTTT.

This clonotype was seen more than once but under ten times. The J gene is TRBJ2-1, the V gene TRBV12-3 or TRBV12-4; weak D call: TRBD1 (6 bases). This CDR3 is built from 17 residues. Trimming took 7 bases from V and 5 from J, leaving 24 bases between them. CDR3 region: CASNDSQGKGENNEQFF. As DNA, the CDR3 is TGTGCCAGCAACGACTCACAGGGAAAGGGAGAGAACAATGAGCAGTTCTTC.

The chain combines TRBV18 with TRBJ2-1; 9 bases are shared with TRBD2. Germline V gives CDR1 KGHSH, CDR2 LQKENI. The CDR3 is 15 amino acids. The V gene end was trimmed by 3 bases and the J gene end by 4 bases; junction bases not matched to a gene: 4. CDR3 sequence: CASSPREGMYNEQFF. CDR3 coding DNA: TGTGCCAGCTCACCGCGGGAGGGGATGTACAATGAGCAGTTCTTC.

A single count supports this clonotype. The gene calls are TRBV7-6 and TRBJ1-5, with a possible D match to TRBD1 (5 bases). The CDR3 runs to 15 residues. CDR1 and CDR2 (germline): SGHVS, FNYEAQ. V lost 5 bases to trimming and J lost 6 bases, with 17 bases between them. CDR3: CASSPRTGVAQPQHF. The DNA of the CDR3 is TGTGCCAGCAGCCCTAGGACGGGGGTGGCTCAGCCCCAGCATTTT. The full variable domain, rest sourced from reference TRBV7-6 and TRBJ1-5, is GAGVSQSPRYKVTKRGQDVALRCDPISGHVSLYWYRQALGQGPEFLTYFNYEAQQDKSGLPNDRFSAERPEGSISTLTIQRTEQRDSAMYRCASSPRTGVAQPQHFGDGTRLSIL.

The sample holds one count of this clonotype. This sequence joins TRBV5-4 and TRBJ2-7, with D uncertain. CDR1 and CDR2 from the germline V gene are SGHNT and YYREEE (reference sequence). The CDR3 has 13 residues. The V end was cut by 7 bases, the J end by 4 bases, with 15 bases between. The CDR3 loop is CASCFASLYEQYF. The CDR3 DNA follows: TGTGCCAGCTGTTTTGCCTCACTTTACGAGCAGTACTTC.

This clonotype occurred a few times. This chain links TRBV7-8 with TRBJ2-1, with TRBD2 identical over 8 bases. Germline-derived CDR1 and CDR2 are SGHVS and FQNEAQ. The CDR3 consists of 16 residues. Trimming cost V 0 bases and J 8 bases; bases outside gene matches: 9. The CDR3 nucleotides read TGTGCCAGCAGCTTAGCGCCTTGGCGGGAGGTCGATGAGCAGTTCTTC. It specifies CASSLAPWREVDEQFF.

This clonotype has at least ten counts. This chain joins TRBV7-3 and TRBJ2-3; 11 bases line up with TRBD2. The V gene end was trimmed by 5 bases and the J gene end by 6 bases; junction bases not matched to a gene: 19. This CDR3 has 19 amino acids. Germline V lookup: CDR1 SGHTA, CDR2 FQGTGA. CDR3 sequence: CASSPVGLAGGPGGDTQYF. The CDR3 DNA reads as TGTGCCAGCAGCCCAGTGGGGCTAGCGGGGGGACCCGGGGGCGATACGCAGTATTTT.

The chain employs TRBV7-9 and TRBJ2-7; 10 positions agree with TRBD1. The CDR3 is 15 amino acids. V shed 2 bases and J 2 bases; nucleotides not matched to a gene: 3. Germline V gives CDR1 SEHNR, CDR2 FQNEAQ (reference sequence). CDR3 sequence: CASSLRTGGPYEQYF. The CDR3, as DNA: TGTGCCAGCAGCTTAAGGACAGGGGGACCCTACGAGCAGTACTTC.